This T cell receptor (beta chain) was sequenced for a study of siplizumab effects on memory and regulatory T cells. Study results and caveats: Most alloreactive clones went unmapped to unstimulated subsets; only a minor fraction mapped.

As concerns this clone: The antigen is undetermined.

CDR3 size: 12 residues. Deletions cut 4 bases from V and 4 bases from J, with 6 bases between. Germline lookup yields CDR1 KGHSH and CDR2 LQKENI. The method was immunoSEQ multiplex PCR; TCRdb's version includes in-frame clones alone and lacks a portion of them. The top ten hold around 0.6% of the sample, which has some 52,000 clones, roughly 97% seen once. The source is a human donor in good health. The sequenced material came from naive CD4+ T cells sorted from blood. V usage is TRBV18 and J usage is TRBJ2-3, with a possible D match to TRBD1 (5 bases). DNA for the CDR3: TGTGCCAGCTCACAGGGGCCAGATACGCAGTATTTT. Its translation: CASSQGPDTQYF.